The clone carrying this TCR beta chain was counted a few times. The data were taken from a study of T cells in Graves' hyperthyroidism and ophthalmopathy. CDR3 size: 13 residues. The V and J ends lost 0 bases and 8 bases, in that order; junction bases with no gene match: 5. CDR1 is DFQATT and CDR2 is SNEGSKA in the germline V gene (reference sequence). Amplified TCR beta CDR3 regions came from RNA transcripts. HTBI primers were the set used in a first-round RT-PCR of the TCR CDR3. TCRdb independently ran MiXCR on the multiplex PCR reads; one entry per CDR3 protein. The sample contains around 340,000 distinct CDR3 sequences, about 21% of which appear only once.

This chain links TRBV20-1 with TRBJ2-3; 7 bases fit TRBD2. This sequence was found in a woman aged 45-60 years with Graves' hyperthyroidism. Sequences were obtained from blood. CDR3 loop: CSARDPWGGTQYF. The CDR3 region has the DNA TGCAGTGCTAGAGATCCCTGGGGGGGTACGCAGTATTTT.